This is a list of T cell receptor beta chains from one sample in a study of PD-1 blockade in classical Hodgkin lymphoma. Using immunoSEQ multiplex PCR, the repertoire was profiled, and TCRdb retains in-frame clones only, with some absent. The table has 90,000 to 100,000 clones, over 75% seen once. The starting material was peripheral blood mononuclear cells (PBMCs), obtained before the fourth cycle of nivolumab. These receptor sequences come from a human donor with classical Hodgkin lymphoma. Both conserved end residues are trimmed from each CDR3. Each record gives: V gene, J gene, CDR3 protein.

>TRBV28|TRBJ1-1
ASSLPLGGVGEAF
>TRBV9|TRBJ2-3
ASSAGVGTDTQY
>TRBV2|TRBJ1-2
ASRGQRNYGYT
>TRBV28|TRBJ2-7
ASSLVAGAYEQY
>TRBV10-3|TRBJ1-1
AISELGMGTEAF
>TRBV19|TRBJ2-5
ASSIDRGRAETQY
>TRBV9|TRBJ1-1
ASSRDTNTEAF
>TRBV7-9|TRBJ1-1
ASSITGDTEAF
>TRBV5-1|TRBJ2-7
ASSDQGEVGSYEQY
>TRBV9|TRBJ2-7
ASSPAGDVDEQY
>TRBV7-8|TRBJ2-3
ASSLAPSGGAHSDTQY
>TRBV27|TRBJ2-3
ASFGRGGDTQY
>TRBV19|TRBJ2-3
ASSRMSDTQY
>TRBV6-6|TRBJ1-6
ASSSLTGSYNSPLH
>TRBV6-5|TRBJ1-2
ASSYATNYGYT
>TRBV12-5|TRBJ2-7
ASGLGQGTFVEQY
>TRBV10-3|TRBJ2-3
AISESILGNTDTQY
>TRBV6-1|TRBJ2-4
ASSAHLSGGAH
>TRBV18|TRBJ2-3
ASSPPGGGPGTDTQY
>TRBV19|TRBJ1-1
ASSMSSANTEAF
>TRBV18|TRBJ1-5
ASSPRGDSGSNQPQH
>TRBV7-9|TRBJ2-1
ASSLTFDEQF
>TRBV5-8|TRBJ2-3
ASSLRGKDTQY
>TRBV11-1|TRBJ1-6
ASSFGGSFSPLH
>TRBV6-5|TRBJ1-5
ASSYSVVQPQH
>TRBV6-5|TRBJ2-7
ASSYRGQGGYEQY
>TRBV4-2|TRBJ2-3
ASSPSASRADTQY
>TRBV7-2|TRBJ2-7
ASSFSGTGPYEQY
>TRBV28|TRBJ1-1
ASSKRTGYTEAF
>TRBV7-9|TRBJ2-5
ASSLGTVSETQY
>TRBV28|TRBJ2-1
ASRDASGIAYNEQF
>TRBV5-6|TRBJ1-2
ASSLGHSDGGGYT
>TRBV2|TRBJ2-5
ASGSEETQY